This T cell receptor (beta chain) appears in the sequencing data of a study of blood T cells in healthy people across ages. Points from the study as a whole: Expanded clonotype changes were possibly confounded by unknown donor CMV status. Estimated diversity across one million T cells was deemed an underestimate.

A second about 7 to 11 cycle PCR used barcoded and J-beta primers. MiXCR was run by TCRdb on the 5' RACE reads, yielding one entry per CDR3 protein. This sample carries almost 1 million distinct CDR3 sequences, roughly 50% of them seen once, and the ten largest clones take over 20%. The trim removed 5 bases at V and 8 bases at J, leaving 15 bases unmatched. Germline assignment: CDR1 SGHRS and CDR2 YFSETQ. The CDR3 is 16 amino acids. This clonotype was seen a few times. No antigen is known for it. Every participating donor contributed about 10 milliliters of peripheral blood through a draw. Sequenced input: blood. The J gene is TRBJ2-3, the V gene TRBV5-1; 9 bases agree with TRBD2. This TCR was sampled from a woman aged 55-70 years in good health. The CDR3, as DNA: TGCGCCAGCAGGTCCCAGGGTCGTAGCGGGAGCGTTACGCAGTATTTT. Amino acids: CASRSQGRSGSVTQYF.